This TCR beta chain is drawn from a study of blood T cell repertoires in COVID-19 (TCRdb year 2020). General notes on the study: Collaborator samples came from the United States, Italy and Spain and covered acute and convalescent phases of COVID-19. Where HLA class I and class II types were available, the types were taken from metadata supplied by the sample provider, not from assay-based typing. The sample metadata nearly always contained a de-identified subject ID, COVID-19 status, age in years and sex. The prospective study material was composed of cDNA or gDNA derived from T cells, B-cell-depleted T cells, or PBMCs. Subjects who had been exposed to COVID-19, were actively infected with it, or had recovered from it provided the deeply sampled blood TCRbeta repertoires that made up the dataset. Samples were obtained from the ongoing ImmuneRACE study (first 160 participants) and from 1,254 subjects provided by 6 global collaborators. A freely available public database, intended as a resource for researchers studying the immune response to SARS-CoV-2, is where the repertoires were released. What the work shows at the level of the full study, not this receptor alone: How much clinical and demographic metadata was included differed by source and by participant, and the metadata was provided uncurated.

A word on this clone: Its antigen is still unknown. Per-base quality was not reported, and no clone a single base away is much larger than it.

TCRbeta CDR3 regions were amplified from genomic DNA using the immunoSEQ Assay, a bias-controlled multiplex PCR. As for how the authors treated the data: The number of nucleated cells in each sample was estimated by amplification of reference gene primers within the assay. To quantify the absolute abundance of each unique TCRbeta CDR3 rearrangement, sequence reads were collapsed and filtered. For each sample, productive Simpson clonality was calculated as the square root of Simpson's diversity index over productive rearrangements. The table comes from immuneACCESS by way of TCRdb, which keeps in-frame sequences with V and J called. Part of the clones is missing from these tables; in studies checked, under half for an unresolved V gene and the rest for unknown reasons. That table gives V, J and clone size, and the DNA gave D and trimming. Here the sample has more than 70,000 clones; 75% to 90% occur a single time. The ten top clones hold roughly a sixth of the sample.

Its CDR3 holds 17 amino acids, cysteine through phenylalanine. Kept here is only the CDR3 DNA, which spans 51 bases and is read in frame from base 1. V has 5 bases trimmed and J has 3 bases trimmed; junction bases matching no gene number 14. In the germline V gene (reference sequence), CDR1 corresponds to MNHNY and CDR2 to SVGAGI. Collaborating institutions collected whole blood in K2EDTA tubes following their own protocols. For TCRbeta analysis, collaborators shipped samples as frozen whole blood, isolated PBMCs, or DNA extracted from either of those sample types. Sequencing was performed on peripheral blood. The receptor's source is a woman aged 80 or over with acute or convalescent COVID-19. The rearranged chain carries TRBV6-6 and TRBJ1-2; 8 bases in the middle match TRBD1. This receptor has the CDR3 CASSQRQGSHLYYGYTF. The DNA sequence reads TGTGCCAGCAGTCAGCGACAGGGGTCCCACCTATACTATGGCTACACCTTC.